This T cell receptor beta chain was sequenced for a study of cytomegalovirus exposure and HLA in healthy donors. This clone has more than one count but fewer than ten. What it recognizes is unknown. General study points: The authors confirmed in vitro that a few CMV-associated chains were specific for CMV antigens. Most TCR sequences were rare, but some public TCRs occurred in many donors. The classifier reportedly diagnosed cytomegalovirus status with high specificity and sensitivity.

The assay was immunoSEQ multiplex PCR, and TCRdb's table has in-frame clones only and misses some. The sample records about 88,000 clones, almost 85% being singletons. Donors came from a validation cohort of approximately 110 subjects, distinct from the first 666-subject cohort. This TCR was sampled from a woman younger than 30 in good health and CMV-seropositive. Sequenced: PBMCs.

This CDR3 is CASSLGTETETQYF. The CDR3 DNA follows: TGTGCCAGCAGCTTAGGGACAGAGACAGAGACCCAGTACTTC. This chain joins TRBV7-3 and TRBJ2-5; 7 bases are shared with TRBD1. The CDR3 is 14 residues long. The germline gives CDR1 SGHTA, CDR2 FQGTGA. V gave up 2 bases and J gave up 4 bases; unmatched junction bases: 4.